Reported below is one T cell receptor (beta chain). CDR1 and CDR2 (germline): MGHRA, YSYEKL. The CDR3 spans 14 residues. V shed 2 bases, J shed 7 bases, and the junction held 5 bases outside the gene matches. This specimen belongs to a study of blood T cell repertoires in COVID-19. Study at large: The study drew acute and convalescent COVID-19 samples from the United States, Italy and Spain. PBMCs, B-cell-depleted T cells, or T cells provided the cDNA or gDNA that made up the material.

Profiling relied on immunoSEQ multiplex PCR, and the TCRdb table lists in-frame clones only, not all of them. The table includes hundreds of thousands of clones, just under 90% detected once. The chain combines TRBV4-1 with TRBJ1-2, with 9 bases identical to TRBD1. This sequence was found in a woman between 18 and 29 years old with acute or convalescent COVID-19. The specimen sequenced was peripheral blood. The CDR3 is CASSQNRDRAGYTF. For the CDR3, the DNA is TGCGCCAGCAGCCAAAATCGGGACAGGGCTGGCTACACCTTC.